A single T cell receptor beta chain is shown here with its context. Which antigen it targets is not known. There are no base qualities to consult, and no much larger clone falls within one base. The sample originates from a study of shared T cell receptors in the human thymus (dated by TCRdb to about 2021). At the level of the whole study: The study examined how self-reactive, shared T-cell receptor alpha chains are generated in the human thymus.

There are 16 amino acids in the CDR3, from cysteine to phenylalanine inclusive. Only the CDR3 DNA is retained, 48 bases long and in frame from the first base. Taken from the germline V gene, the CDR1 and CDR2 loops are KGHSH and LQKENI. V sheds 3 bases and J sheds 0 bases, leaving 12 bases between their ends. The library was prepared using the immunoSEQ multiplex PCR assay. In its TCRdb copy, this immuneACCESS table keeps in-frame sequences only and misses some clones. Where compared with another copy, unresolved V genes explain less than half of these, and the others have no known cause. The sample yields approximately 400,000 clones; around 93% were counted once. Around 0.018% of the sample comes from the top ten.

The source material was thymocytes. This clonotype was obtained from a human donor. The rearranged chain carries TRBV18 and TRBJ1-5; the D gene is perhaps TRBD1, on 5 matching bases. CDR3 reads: CASSPKDKNSNQPQHF. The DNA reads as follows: TGTGCCAGCTCACCCAAGGACAAAAATAGCAATCAGCCCCAGCATTTT. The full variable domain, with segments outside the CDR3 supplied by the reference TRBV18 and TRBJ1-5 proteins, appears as NAGVMQNPRHLVRRRGQEARLRCSPMKGHSHVYWYRQLPEEGLKFMVYLQKENIIDESGMPKERFSAEFPKEGPSILRIQQVVRGDSAAYFCASSPKDKNSNQPQHFGDGTRLSIL.